This TCR beta chain originates from a study of blood T cell repertoires in COVID-19. The germline V gene has CDR1 SGHTA and CDR2 FQGTGA. This CDR3 comprises 15 residues. The ends lost 4 bases at V and 5 bases at J; junction bases unmatched: 6. The data were produced by immunoSEQ multiplex PCR, yet TCRdb's version contains in-frame clones alone and is incomplete. The sample has 170,000 or so clones; 70% to 90% are singletons. The receptor was derived from a man aged 60 to 75 with COVID-19, enrolled during active disease. Sequenced sample: peripheral blood. V usage is TRBV7-3 and J usage is TRBJ2-3; 10 nucleotides agree with TRBD1. CDR3 sequence (DNA): TGTGCCAGCAGCTCCTCCCGGGACAGGGGAGATACGCAGTATTTT. Translation gives CASSSSRDRGDTQYF. The variable domain in full, with the rest retrieved from reference TRBV7-3 and TRBJ2-3, is GAGVSQTPSNKVTEKGKYVELRCDPISGHTALYWYRQSLGQGPEFLIYFQGTGAADDSGLPNDRFFAVRPEGSVSTLKIQRTERGDSAVYLCASSSSRDRGDTQYFGPGTRLTVL.